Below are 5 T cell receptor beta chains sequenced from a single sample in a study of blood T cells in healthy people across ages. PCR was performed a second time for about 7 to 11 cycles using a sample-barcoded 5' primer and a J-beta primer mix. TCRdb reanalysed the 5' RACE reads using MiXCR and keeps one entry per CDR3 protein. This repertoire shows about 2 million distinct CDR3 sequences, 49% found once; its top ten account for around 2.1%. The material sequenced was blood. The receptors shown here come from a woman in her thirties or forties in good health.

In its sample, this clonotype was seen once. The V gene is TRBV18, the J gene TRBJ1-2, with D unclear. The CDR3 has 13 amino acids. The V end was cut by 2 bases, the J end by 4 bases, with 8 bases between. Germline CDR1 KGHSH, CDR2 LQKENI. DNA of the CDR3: TGTGCCAGCTCACCAGGGAATAGCTATGGCTACACCTTC. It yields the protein CASSPGNSYGYTF. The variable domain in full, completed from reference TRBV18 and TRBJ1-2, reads NAGVMQNPRHLVRRRGQEARLRCSPMKGHSHVYWYRQLPEEGLKFMVYLQKENIIDESGMPKERFSAEFPKEGPSILRIQQVVRGDSAAYFCASSPGNSYGYTFGSGTRLTVV.

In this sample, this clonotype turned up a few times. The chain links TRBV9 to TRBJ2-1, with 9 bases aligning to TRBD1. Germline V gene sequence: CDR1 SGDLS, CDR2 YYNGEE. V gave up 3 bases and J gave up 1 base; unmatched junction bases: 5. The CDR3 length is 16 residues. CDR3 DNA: TGTGCCAGCAGCGCGTTGACAGGGGGATCCTACAATGAGCAGTTCTTC. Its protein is CASSALTGGSYNEQFF. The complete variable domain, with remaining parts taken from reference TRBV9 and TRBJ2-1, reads DSGVTQTPKHLITATGQRVTLRCSPRSGDLSVYWYQQSLDQGLQFLIQYYNGEERAKGNILERFSAQQFPDLHSELNLSSLELGDSALYFCASSALTGGSYNEQFFGPGTRLTVL.

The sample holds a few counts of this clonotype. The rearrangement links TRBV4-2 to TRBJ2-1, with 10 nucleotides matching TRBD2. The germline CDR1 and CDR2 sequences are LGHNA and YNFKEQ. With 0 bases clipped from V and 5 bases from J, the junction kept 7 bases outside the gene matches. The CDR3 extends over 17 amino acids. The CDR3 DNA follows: TGTGCCAGCAGCCAAGATCCGCTAGCGGGGGAGGACAATGAGCAGTTCTTC. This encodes CASSQDPLAGEDNEQFF.

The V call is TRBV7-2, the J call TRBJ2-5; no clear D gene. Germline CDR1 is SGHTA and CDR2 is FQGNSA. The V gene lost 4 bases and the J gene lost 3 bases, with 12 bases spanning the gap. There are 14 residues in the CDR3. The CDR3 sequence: CASSYPGNKETQYF. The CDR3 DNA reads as TGTGCCAGCAGCTATCCGGGTAATAAAGAGACCCAGTACTTC.

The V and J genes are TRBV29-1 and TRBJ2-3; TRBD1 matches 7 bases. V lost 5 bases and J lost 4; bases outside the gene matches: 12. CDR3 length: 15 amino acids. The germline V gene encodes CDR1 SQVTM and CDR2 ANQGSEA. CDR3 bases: TGCAGCGTTATAGACCTGGACAGGTCCGCAGATACGCAGTATTTT. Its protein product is CSVIDLDRSADTQYF.